This T cell receptor (beta chain) stems from a study of T cells in localized non-small cell lung cancer. Whole-study results and caveats: Uninvolved adjacent lung showed the highest T cell clonality, exceeding tumor. Researchers found a median around 59 of the top 100 tumor clones in adjacent lung.

In regard to this clone: Its antigen is unknown.

Generated by immunoSEQ multiplex PCR, the TCRdb table keeps only in-frame clones and is missing some. Of around 5,000 clones in the sample, roughly a third were seen once. Specimen: lung tumor tissue, collected before any cancer treatment. The clonotype was recovered from a male donor at least 60 years old with stage I squamous cell lung carcinoma.

CDR3 residues: CASSFWGGQETQYF. The CDR3, as DNA: TGTGCCAGCAGTTTTTGGGGGGGCCAGGAGACCCAGTACTTC. The gene calls are TRBV9 and TRBJ2-5, with D perhaps matching TRBD2 (7 bases). The length of the CDR3 is 14 residues. Germline CDR1 is SGDLS and CDR2 is YYNGEE. V was trimmed by 5 bases and J by 5 bases, leaving 16 bases between them.